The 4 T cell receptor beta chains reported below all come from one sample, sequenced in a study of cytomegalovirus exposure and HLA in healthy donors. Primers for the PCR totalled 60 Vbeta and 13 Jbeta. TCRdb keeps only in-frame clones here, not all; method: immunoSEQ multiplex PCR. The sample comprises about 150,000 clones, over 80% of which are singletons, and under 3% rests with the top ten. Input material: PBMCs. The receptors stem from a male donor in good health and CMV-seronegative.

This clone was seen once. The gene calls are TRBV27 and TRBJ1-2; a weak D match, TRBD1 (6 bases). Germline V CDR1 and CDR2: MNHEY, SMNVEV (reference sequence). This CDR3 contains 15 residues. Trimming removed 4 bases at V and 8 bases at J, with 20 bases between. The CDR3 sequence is CASSSTFTGNRGYTF. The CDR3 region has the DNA TGTGCCAGCAGTTCGACGTTTACAGGGAATAGAGGCTACACCTTC.

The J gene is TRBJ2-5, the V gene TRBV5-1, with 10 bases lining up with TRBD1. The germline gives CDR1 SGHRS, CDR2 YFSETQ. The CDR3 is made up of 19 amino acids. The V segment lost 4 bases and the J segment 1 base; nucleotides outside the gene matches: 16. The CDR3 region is CASSRQGALGGHGQETQYF. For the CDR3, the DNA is TGCGCCAGCAGCAGACAGGGGGCTCTGGGCGGCCACGGCCAAGAGACCCAGTACTTC.

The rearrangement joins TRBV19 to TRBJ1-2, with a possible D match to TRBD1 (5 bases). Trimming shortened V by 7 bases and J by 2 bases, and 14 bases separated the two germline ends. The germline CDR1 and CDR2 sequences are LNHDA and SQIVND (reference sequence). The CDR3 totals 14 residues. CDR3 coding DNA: TGTGCCAGTACCCGAGGAGGGGCCAACTATGGCTACACCTTC. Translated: CASTRGGANYGYTF.

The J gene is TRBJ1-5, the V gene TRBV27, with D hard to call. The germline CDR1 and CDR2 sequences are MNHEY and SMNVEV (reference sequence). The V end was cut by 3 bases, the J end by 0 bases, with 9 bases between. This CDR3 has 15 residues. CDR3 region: CASSFRQYSNQPQHF. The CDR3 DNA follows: TGTGCCAGCAGTTTTCGCCAGTATAGCAATCAGCCCCAGCATTTT.